The clone carrying this T cell receptor beta chain was recorded only once. These data belong to a study of T cell responses to AZD1222 COVID-19 vaccine. The CDR3 is 17 amino acids. The J segment lost 4 bases and the V segment lost 0 bases, leaving 8 bases of the junction unmatched. From germline, CDR1 is LNHNV and CDR2 YYDKDF (reference sequence). Generated by immunoSEQ multiplex PCR, the TCRdb table keeps only in-frame clones and is missing some. This table holds about 170,000 clones, around 90% found once. J is TRBJ2-5 and V is TRBV15, with 10 bases lining up with TRBD2. The clonotype was recovered from an adult who received the AZD1222 COVID-19 vaccine. The input for sequencing was peripheral blood, taken 28 days after the second AZD1222 dose. The DNA for the CDR3 is TGTGCCACCAGCAGAGATCCTGGAGCGGGGGGGCGAGAGACCCAGTACTTC. Its protein is CATSRDPGAGGRETQYF.